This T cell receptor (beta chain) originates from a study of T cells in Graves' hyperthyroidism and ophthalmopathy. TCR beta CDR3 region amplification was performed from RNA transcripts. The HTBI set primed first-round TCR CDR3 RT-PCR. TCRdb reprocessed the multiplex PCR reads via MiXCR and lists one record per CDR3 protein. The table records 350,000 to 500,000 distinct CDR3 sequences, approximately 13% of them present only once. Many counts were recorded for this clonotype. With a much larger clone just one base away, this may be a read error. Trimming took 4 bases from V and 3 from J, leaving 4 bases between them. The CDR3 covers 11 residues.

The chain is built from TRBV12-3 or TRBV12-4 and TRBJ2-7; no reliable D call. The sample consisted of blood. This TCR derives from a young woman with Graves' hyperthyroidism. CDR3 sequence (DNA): TGTGCCAGCAGTTGGGACTACGAGCAGTACTTC. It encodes CASSWDYEQYF.